The 5 T cell receptor beta chains below come from one sample, sequenced in a study of shared clonotypes between healthy human individuals. TCRdb's table, derived via immunoSEQ multiplex PCR, lists solely in-frame clones and lacks some. The sample records more than 1.2 million clones, just under 99% being singletons. Specimen: naive CD4+ T cells sorted from blood. As to subset: CD45RA+ positively selected. Receptor source: a man aged 25-40 years in good health.

In regard to this clone: The sample holds other DNA sequences that translate to the same CDR3. The chain recombines TRBV7-2 with TRBJ2-7; D ambiguous. This CDR3 has 12 amino acids. Per germline, CDR1 SGHTA and CDR2 FQGNSA. The ends were cut back, 6 bases at V and 3 bases at J, with 9 bases in the middle. The CDR3 loop reads CASSPGGYEQYF. CDR3 sequence (DNA): TGTGCCAGCAGTCCCGGCGGCTACGAGCAGTACTTC.

The rearrangement links TRBV27 to TRBJ1-3; TRBD1 might be the D (6 bases). This CDR3 is 15 amino acids long. V lost 10 bases and J 0 bases, leaving 16 bases between the germline ends. CDR1 and CDR2 (germline): MNHEY, SMNVEV (reference sequence). CDR3 nucleotide sequence: TGTGCCACGTCTGAGACAGGCCGCTCTGGAAACACCATATATTTT. Protein sequence: CATSETGRSGNTIYF.

The genes are TRBV10-3 and TRBJ1-2, with 9 positions matching TRBD1. In germline, CDR1 is ENHRY, CDR2 SYGVKD. The CDR3 consists of 14 residues. With V trimmed by 4 bases and J by 4 bases, 4 bases remained unmatched. The chain's CDR3 is CAISGDRDLYGYTF. CDR3 DNA sequence: TGTGCCATCAGTGGGGACAGGGACCTCTATGGCTACACCTTC.

The chain recombines TRBV9 with TRBJ1-4; 8 bases are a match to TRBD1. The CDR3 spans 15 residues. Losses at the gene ends were 0 bases for V and 7 bases for J; bases not matched to a gene: 5. CDR1 is SGDLS and CDR2 is YYNGEE in the germline V gene. CDR3 bases: TGTGCCAGCAGCGTAGATTGGACAGGGAGTGAAAAACTGTTTTTT. Translation gives CASSVDWTGSEKLFF.

The rearrangement uses TRBV2 and TRBJ2-1, with 10 bases matching TRBD1. The CDR3 totals 13 residues. The V and J ends lost 6 bases and 8 bases, in that order; junction bases with no gene match: 4. CDR1 and CDR2 from the germline V gene are SNHLY and FYNNEI. CDR3 nucleotide sequence: TGTGCCAGCAGGGACAGGGGGGTCGATGAGCAGTTCTTC. Protein product: CASRDRGVDEQFF.